These 4 T cell receptor beta chains came from one sample sequenced in a study of regulatory T cells in long-lasting Graves disease. Building of the TCR beta libraries involved iRepertoire HTBI primers and Arm-PCR of CDR3 regions. Using its own MiXCR run on the multiplex PCR reads, TCRdb lists one record per CDR3 protein. The table lists under 300,000 distinct CDR3 sequences, 20% of them singletons. Time point of the sample: newly diagnosed GD, antithyroid drugs for less than 3 months. The TCR library was made from RNA that had been extracted from PBMCs in TRIzol. The sample here was peripheral blood mononuclear cells (PBMCs), taken at new diagnosis, from a patient treated with antithyroid drugs. The receptor source for this set is a female donor with Graves disease.

This clonotype occurred once. Given a far larger clone just one base away, this is likely a sequencing read error. The chain links TRBV5-5 to TRBJ2-1, with TRBD1 identical over 9 bases. The CDR3 extends over 18 amino acids. CDR1 SGHKS and CDR2 YYEKEE come from the germline V gene (reference sequence). The CDR3 is CTSSFEERRTGVDNEQFF. The CDR3 coding sequence is TGCACCAGCAGCTTTGAGGAAAGAAGGACAGGGGTCGACAATGAGCAGTTCTTC. Full variable domain (remainder filled in from reference TRBV5-5 and TRBJ2-1): DAGVTQSPTHLIKTRGQQVTLRCSPISGHKSVSWYQQVLGQGPQFIFQYYEKEERGRGNFPDRFSARQFPNYSSELNVNALLLGDSALYLCTSSFEERRTGVDNEQFFGPGTRLTVL.

This clonotype occurred many times. This chain links TRBV28 with TRBJ2-2; 8 bases fit TRBD1. The CDR3 extends over 16 amino acids. Looked up from germline, CDR1 is MDHEN and CDR2 is SYDVKM. J gave up 7 bases and V 5 bases, and 12 bases lay outside the gene matches. CDR3 loop: CASSRQPGGAGGELFF. DNA for the CDR3: TGTGCCAGCAGTCGGCAACCAGGGGGCGCGGGCGGGGAGCTGTTTTTT.

The gene calls are TRBV5-1 and TRBJ2-3; 7 bases line up with TRBD2. V shed 2 bases and J 6 bases; nucleotides not matched to a gene: 9. CDR1 is SGHRS and CDR2 is YFSETQ in the germline V gene. The CDR3 length is 15 residues. The CDR3 here is CASSLETGGGDTQYF. CDR3 coding DNA: TGCGCCAGCAGCTTAGAGACGGGAGGAGGGGATACGCAGTATTTT.

The V and J genes are TRBV7-3 and TRBJ2-4; D may be TRBD1 (6 bases). V gave up 5 bases and J gave up 8 bases, with 16 bases separating them. The germline V gene encodes CDR1 SGHTA and CDR2 FQGTGA. The CDR3 is made up of 14 amino acids. CDR3 loop: CASSPTGSGDIQYF. The CDR3 nucleotides are TGTGCCAGCAGCCCCACCGGGTCAGGGGACATTCAGTACTTC.